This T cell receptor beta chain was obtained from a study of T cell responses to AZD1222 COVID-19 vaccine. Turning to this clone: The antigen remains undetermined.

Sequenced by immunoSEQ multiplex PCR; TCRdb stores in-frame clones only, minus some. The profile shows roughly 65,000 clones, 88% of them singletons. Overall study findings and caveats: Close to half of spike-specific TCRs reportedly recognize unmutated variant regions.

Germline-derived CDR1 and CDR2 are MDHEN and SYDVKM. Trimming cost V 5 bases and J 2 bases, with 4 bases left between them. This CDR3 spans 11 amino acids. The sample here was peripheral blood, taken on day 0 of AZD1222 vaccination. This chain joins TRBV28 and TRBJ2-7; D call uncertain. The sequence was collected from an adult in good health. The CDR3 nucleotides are TGTGCCAGCAGTCAACCCTACGAGCAGTACTTC. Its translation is CASSQPYEQYF.